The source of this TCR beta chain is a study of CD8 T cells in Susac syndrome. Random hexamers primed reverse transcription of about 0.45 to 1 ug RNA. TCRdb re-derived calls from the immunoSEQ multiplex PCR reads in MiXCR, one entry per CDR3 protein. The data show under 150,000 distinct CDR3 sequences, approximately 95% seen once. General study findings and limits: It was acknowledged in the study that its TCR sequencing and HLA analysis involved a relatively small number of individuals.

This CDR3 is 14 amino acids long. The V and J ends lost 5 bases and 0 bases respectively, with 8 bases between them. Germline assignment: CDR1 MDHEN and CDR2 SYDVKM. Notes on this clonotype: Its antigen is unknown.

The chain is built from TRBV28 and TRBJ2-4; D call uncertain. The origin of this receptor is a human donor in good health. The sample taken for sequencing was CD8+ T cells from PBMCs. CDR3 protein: CASSPDTAKNIQYF. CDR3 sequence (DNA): TGTGCCAGCAGTCCCGACACAGCCAAAAACATTCAGTACTTC.